This record covers a single TCR beta chain. Its antigen remains unidentified. Treatment defined: oral pan-JAK inhibitor, 5-10 mg twice daily. Sampling of alopecia areata patients yielded lesional scalp punch biopsies as well as peripheral blood. This sample is drawn from a study of CD8+ T cells in alopecia areata. Overall study context: Each of the treated patients was given oral tofacitinib, 5 to 10 mg twice daily, for moderate-to-severe alopecia areata. Regarding the study as a whole: With one nonresponder, baseline CD8+ expansion's link to response remains uncertain.

This CDR3 has 17 amino acids. Germline-derived CDR1 and CDR2 are SGDLS and YYNGEE. Trimming removed 7 bases at V and 0 bases at J, with 19 bases between. TCR sequencing used cDNA made by reverse transcription of extracted RNA. Some clones are missing from TCRdb's copy, which holds only in-frame ones; the method was immunoSEQ multiplex PCR. The sample carries under 200,000 clones, 60% recorded once. The origin of this receptor is a human donor with alopecia areata. Sequencing was performed on CD4+ T cells sorted from blood, taken at week 24, from a patient treated with tofacitinib. This chain uses TRBV9 with TRBJ1-4; D not certain. Here the CDR3 reads CASPISRRGATNEKLFF. The CDR3 DNA follows: TGTGCCAGCCCTATATCCCGGCGCGGGGCAACTAATGAAAAACTGTTTTTT.